A single sample gave rise to the 20 T cell receptor beta chains below, sequenced in a study of cytomegalovirus exposure and HLA in healthy donors. The PCR used 60 Vbeta and 13 Jbeta primers. The data were produced by immunoSEQ multiplex PCR, yet TCRdb's version contains in-frame clones alone and is incomplete. The repertoire includes about 95,000 clones, around four fifths of them detected once, and approximately 5% sits in the top ten. The sample comprised PBMCs. The receptors originated from a woman aged 40 to 49 in good health and CMV-seronegative.

J is TRBJ1-2 and V is TRBV7-8, with a weak D call TRBD1 (6 bases). The V gene lost 5 bases and the J gene lost 4 bases, with 17 bases spanning the gap. CDR1 is SGHVS, CDR2 FQNEAQ, per germline. The CDR3 is 15 amino acids. The CDR3 nucleotides are TGTGCCAGCAGCCAAGCCACAGGGACCGCCTATGGCTACACCTTC. Its translation: CASSQATGTAYGYTF.

This sequence joins TRBV7-2 and TRBJ2-7; TRBD1 matches 9 bases. This CDR3 is 15 amino acids long. Per germline, CDR1 SGHTA and CDR2 FQGNSA. Germline trimming cut 5 bases from V and 2 bases from J; bases unmatched to any gene: 7. The CDR3 DNA sequence: TGTGCCAGCAGCCAGGGACAGGGAGGCCCCTACGAGCAGTACTTC. Amino acids: CASSQGQGGPYEQYF.

The V and J genes are TRBV5-6 and TRBJ1-1; 8 nucleotides align to TRBD1. J gave up 6 bases and V 1 base, and 5 bases lay outside the gene matches. From germline, CDR1 is SGHDT and CDR2 YYEEEE. The CDR3 runs to 14 residues. CDR3 in DNA: TGTGCCAGCAGCTTGCGACAGGGGCTTGCTGAAGCTTTCTTT. Its translation is CASSLRQGLAEAFF.

This clone was observed a few times. The chain links TRBV18 to TRBJ2-5, with D perhaps matching TRBD1 (6 bases). Between the trimmed V and J ends, which lost 3 bases and 2 bases, there was a span of 16 bases. Germline CDR1 and CDR2: KGHSH and LQKENI. This CDR3 comprises 16 residues. In DNA, the CDR3 is TGTGCCAGCTCACCCCCTGCCAGGACAGATCAAGAGACCCAGTACTTC. Amino acid sequence: CASSPPARTDQETQYF.

The chain combines TRBV2 with TRBJ2-7; D is ambiguous. The CDR3 covers 15 residues. The germline V gene has CDR1 SNHLY and CDR2 FYNNEI. The V gene lost 2 bases and the J gene lost 6 bases, with 17 bases spanning the gap. CDR3: CASSERGAGPREQYF. The CDR3, as DNA: TGTGCCAGCAGTGAAAGAGGAGCTGGCCCACGCGAGCAGTACTTC.

V is TRBV6-5 and J is TRBJ2-7; D is uncertain. The CDR3 covers 13 residues. V lost 5 bases, J lost 6 bases, and 14 bases lay in between. Germline V gives CDR1 MNHEY, CDR2 SVGAGI. Here the CDR3 reads CASSPLPSGEQYF. CDR3 DNA: TGTGCCAGCAGTCCCCTGCCCTCCGGCGAGCAGTACTTC.

This chain joins TRBV6-4 and TRBJ2-3; TRBD2 matches 8 bases. This CDR3 spans 17 amino acids. Germline V gene sequence: CDR1 MRHNA, CDR2 SNTAGT. V lost 0 bases and J lost 3; bases outside the gene matches: 8. CDR3 region: CASSDSGPGGPTDTQYF. CDR3 nucleotide sequence: TGTGCCAGCAGTGACTCAGGGCCGGGGGGGCCGACAGATACGCAGTATTTT.

The chain has TRBV29-1 and TRBJ2-5, with 10 bases that match TRBD2. V shed 6 bases and J 2 bases; nucleotides not matched to a gene: 6. The CDR3 has 14 amino acids. Per germline, CDR1 SQVTM and CDR2 ANQGSEA. In DNA form, the CDR3 reads TGCAGCGTGGAACTGACTAGCGGGCAAGAGACCCAGTACTTC. It specifies CSVELTSGQETQYF. The variable domain in full, completed from reference TRBV29-1 and TRBJ2-5, reads SAVISQKPSRDICQRGTSLTIQCQVDSQVTMMFWYRQQPGQSLTLIATANQGSEATYESGFVIDKFPISRPNLTFSTLTVSNMSPEDSSIYLCSVELTSGQETQYFGPGTRLLVL.

V gene TRBV6-5 combines with J gene TRBJ1-1; TRBD1 might be the D (6 bases). With 5 bases removed from V and 4 bases from J, the gap between germline ends came to 14 bases. Germline V CDR1 and CDR2: MNHEY, SVGAGI. The CDR3 contains 14 residues. The CDR3 protein is CASSPPTGSTEAFF. The CDR3 DNA reads TGTGCCAGCAGTCCTCCGACAGGCAGCACTGAAGCTTTCTTT.

The rearrangement links TRBV4-1 to TRBJ1-1; tentatively, D is TRBD1 (5 bases). The length of the CDR3 is 15 residues. The V gene's germline CDR1 is MGHRA and CDR2 YSYEKL. Trimming pared 8 bases from V and 5 bases from J, leaving 21 bases between. This CDR3 reads CASPLLMRGWTEAFF. The CDR3 nucleotides are TGCGCCAGCCCCTTGTTGATGCGGGGGTGGACTGAAGCTTTCTTT.

A remark on this clone: The identical CDR3 is also encoded by other nucleotide sequences in the sample. The V call is TRBV6-5, the J call TRBJ1-1; D is ambiguous. Germline V gene lookup returns CDR1 MNHEY and CDR2 SVGAGI. The germline V and J ends were trimmed by 0 bases and 2 bases, with 10 bases remaining between them. The CDR3 covers 15 residues. The CDR3 nucleotides are TGTGCCAGCAGTTACTCGAACAGACCTAACACTGAAGCTTTCTTT. Amino acid sequence: CASSYSNRPNTEAFF.

The chain is built from TRBV5-6 and TRBJ1-1, with D tentatively TRBD1 (5 bases). This CDR3 is 16 amino acids long. V dropped 4 bases and J dropped 2 bases, with 18 bases sitting between them. Per germline, CDR1 SGHDT and CDR2 YYEEEE. Here the CDR3 DNA reads TGTGCCAGCAGCCCCCTGGGACGGGGGATAAACACTGAAGCTTTCTTT. It translates to CASSPLGRGINTEAFF.

As to this clone: One end of the junction does not line up with germline, which may come from a read error. J is TRBJ1-6 and V is TRBV13, with 10 bases that match TRBD1. Germline V gives CDR1 PRHDT, CDR2 FYEKMQ (reference sequence). The CDR3 is 18 amino acids. For the CDR3, the DNA is TGTGCCATCAGCCTCCGACAGGGGGCGAGCTCCTATAATTCACCCCTCCACTTT. Amino acids: CAISLRQGASSYNSPLHF.

The J gene is TRBJ2-7, the V gene TRBV2, with D uncertain. Germline CDR1 is SNHLY and CDR2 is FYNNEI. V lost 1 base to trimming and J lost 2 bases, with 9 bases between them. The CDR3 is 14 amino acids. CDR3 protein: CASSEGVQAYEQYF. The CDR3 DNA reads as TGTGCCAGCAGTGAAGGAGTCCAAGCCTACGAGCAGTACTTC.

This clone was seen only a few times. The chain combines TRBV9 with TRBJ2-3; D is unresolved. This CDR3 region has 15 residues. V gave up 0 bases and J gave up 1 base, with 9 bases separating them. Germline CDR1 and CDR2: SGDLS and YYNGEE. The CDR3 spells CASSVVGSGTDTQYF. The CDR3 coding sequence is TGTGCCAGCAGCGTAGTGGGCAGTGGCACAGATACGCAGTATTTT. The full variable domain, with the rest looked up from reference TRBV9 and TRBJ2-3, is DSGVTQTPKHLITATGQRVTLRCSPRSGDLSVYWYQQSLDQGLQFLIQYYNGEERAKGNILERFSAQQFPDLHSELNLSSLELGDSALYFCASSVVGSGTDTQYFGPGTRLTVL.

For the CDR3, the DNA is TGTGCCAGTATTCCCAGGGAGAACACTGAAGCTTTCTTT. Translating it yields CASIPRENTEAFF. The rearrangement uses TRBV19 and TRBJ1-1; possibly TRBD1 for D (5 bases). Deletions cut 7 bases from V and 1 base from J, with 10 bases between. The CDR3 contains 13 residues. Germline assignment: CDR1 LNHDA and CDR2 SQIVND (reference sequence).

This clone has more than one count but fewer than ten. The V and J genes are TRBV29-1 and TRBJ1-1; unclear D gene. The V end was cut by 4 bases, the J end by 0 bases, with 9 bases between. This CDR3 comprises 13 residues. Germline CDR1 is SQVTM and CDR2 is ANQGSEA. The CDR3 DNA sequence: TGCAGCGTTGGCACCAGTCTGAACACTGAAGCTTTCTTT. It translates to CSVGTSLNTEAFF. Drawing the rest from reference TRBV29-1 and TRBJ1-1, the complete variable domain is SAVISQKPSRDICQRGTSLTIQCQVDSQVTMMFWYRQQPGQSLTLIATANQGSEATYESGFVIDKFPISRPNLTFSTLTVSNMSPEDSSIYLCSVGTSLNTEAFFGQGTRLTVV.

The genes are TRBV27 and TRBJ2-1, with 7 bases identical to TRBD2. Germline CDR1 and CDR2: MNHEY and SMNVEV (reference sequence). The J segment lost 4 bases and the V segment lost 3 bases, leaving 6 bases of the junction unmatched. The length of the CDR3 is 15 residues. The CDR3 reads CASSLGRGFYNEQFF. CDR3 nucleotides: TGTGCCAGCAGTTTGGGGCGGGGGTTTTACAATGAGCAGTTCTTC.

The chain joins TRBV20-1 to TRBJ2-1; possibly TRBD1 for D (6 bases). Germline V gene sequence: CDR1 DFQATT, CDR2 SNEGSKA (reference sequence). The CDR3 loop spans 11 amino acids. V was cut by 0 bases and J by 13 bases, with 10 bases left in between. Written as DNA, the CDR3 is TGCAGTGCTAGAGACGACAGGTCCCAGTTCTTC. This sequence encodes CSARDDRSQFF.

In nucleotides, the CDR3 is TGCGCCAGCAGCTTGGCAGGAGGGACCGAATGGGAGACCCAGTACTTC. Translated: CASSLAGGTEWETQYF. The chain combines TRBV5-1 with TRBJ2-5, with D maybe TRBD2 (6 bases). CDR1 and CDR2 (germline): SGHRS, YFSETQ. The CDR3 length is 16 residues. Trimming took off 0 bases at V and 5 bases at J, with 17 bases between the two ends.